This TCR beta chain was identified in a study of blood T cell repertoires in COVID-19. The germline CDR1 and CDR2 sequences are MNHNS and SASEGT. Unmatched junction bases numbered 6, after V lost 3 bases and J lost 4 bases. This CDR3 region has 15 residues. TCRdb's table, derived via immunoSEQ multiplex PCR, lists solely in-frame clones and lacks some. Here the sample spans approximately 67,000 clones, around 88% being singletons. The sequence derives from a woman of 80 years or more with acute or convalescent COVID-19. The chain couples TRBV6-1 to TRBJ2-1; 7 bases fit TRBD1. Sequencing was carried out using peripheral blood. CDR3 sequence: CASSDRQGRYNEQFF. The CDR3 bases are TGTGCCAGCAGTGACCGACAGGGTAGGTACAATGAGCAGTTCTTC.